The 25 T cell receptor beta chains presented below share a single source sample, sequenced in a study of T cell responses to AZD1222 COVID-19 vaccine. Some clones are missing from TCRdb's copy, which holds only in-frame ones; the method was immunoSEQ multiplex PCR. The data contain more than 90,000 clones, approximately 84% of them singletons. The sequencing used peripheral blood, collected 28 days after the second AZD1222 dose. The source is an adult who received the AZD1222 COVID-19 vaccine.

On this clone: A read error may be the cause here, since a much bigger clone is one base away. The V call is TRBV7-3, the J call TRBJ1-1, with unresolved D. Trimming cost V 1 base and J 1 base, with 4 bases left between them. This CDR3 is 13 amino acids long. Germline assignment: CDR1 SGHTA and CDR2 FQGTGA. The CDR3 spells CASSLRGNTEAFF. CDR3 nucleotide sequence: TGTGCCAGCAGCTTAAGGGGGAACACTGAAGCTTTCTTT.

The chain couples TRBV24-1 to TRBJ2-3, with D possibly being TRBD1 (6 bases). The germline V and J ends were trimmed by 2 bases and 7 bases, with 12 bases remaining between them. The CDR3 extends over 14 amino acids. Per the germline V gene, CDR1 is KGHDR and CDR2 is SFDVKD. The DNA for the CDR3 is TGTGCCACCAGTGATTCCAGGGGTGTGAATACGCAGTATTTT. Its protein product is CATSDSRGVNTQYF.

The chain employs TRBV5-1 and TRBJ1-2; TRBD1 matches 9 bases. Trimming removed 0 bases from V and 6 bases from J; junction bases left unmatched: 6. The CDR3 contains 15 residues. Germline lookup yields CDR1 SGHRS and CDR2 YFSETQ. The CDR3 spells CASSLDRGRVHGYTF. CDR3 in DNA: TGCGCCAGCAGCTTGGACAGGGGGCGCGTCCATGGCTACACCTTC.

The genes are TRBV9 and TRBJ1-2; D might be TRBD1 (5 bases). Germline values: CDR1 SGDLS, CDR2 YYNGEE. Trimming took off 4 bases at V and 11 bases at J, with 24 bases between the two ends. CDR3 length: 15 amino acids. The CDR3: CASSPQWSGAGLYTF. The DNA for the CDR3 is TGTGCCAGCAGCCCCCAGTGGTCCGGAGCAGGGCTTTACACCTTC.

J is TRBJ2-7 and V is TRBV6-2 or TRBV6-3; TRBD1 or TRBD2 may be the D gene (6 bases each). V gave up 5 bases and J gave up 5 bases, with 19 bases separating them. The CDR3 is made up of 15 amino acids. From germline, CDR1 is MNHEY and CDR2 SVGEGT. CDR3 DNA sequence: TGTGCCAGCAGTCCCCAGTACGGGGGCGGCAACGAGCAGTACTTC. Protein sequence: CASSPQYGGGNEQYF.

In DNA, the CDR3 is TGTGCCAGTAGTATTTCCCGGGACACTGAAGCTTTCTTT. Residues: CASSISRDTEAFF. The V gene is TRBV19, the J gene TRBJ1-1; D ambiguous. V was shortened by 3 bases and J by 3 bases, with 8 bases between the two germline ends. Germline CDR1 LNHDA, CDR2 SQIVND (reference sequence). This CDR3 comprises 13 residues.

In DNA, the CDR3 is TGTGCCAGCAGCGTGACCGGGACTAGCAGAAGATACGAGCAGTACTTC. This gives the protein CASSVTGTSRRYEQYF. The gene calls are TRBV9 and TRBJ2-7, with 9 bases fitting TRBD2. This CDR3 spans 16 amino acids. V shed 2 bases, J shed 4 bases, and the junction held 10 bases outside the gene matches. Germline V gene lookup returns CDR1 SGDLS and CDR2 YYNGEE.

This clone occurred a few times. CDR3 DNA: TGTGCCACCAGTGCCCGAGGGAACACCATATATTTT. Amino acids: CATSARGNTIYF. The rearrangement uses TRBV24-1 and TRBJ1-3; D unclear. V lost 5 bases, J lost 7 bases, and 8 bases lay in between. This CDR3 is 12 amino acids long. Germline CDR1 KGHDR, CDR2 SFDVKD.

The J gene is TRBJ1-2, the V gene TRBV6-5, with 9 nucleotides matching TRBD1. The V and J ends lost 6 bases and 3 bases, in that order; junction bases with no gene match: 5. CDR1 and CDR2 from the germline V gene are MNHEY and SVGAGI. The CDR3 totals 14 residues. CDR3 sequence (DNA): TGTGCCAGCAGCCCGGGACAGGGACACTATGGCTACACCTTC. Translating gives CASSPGQGHYGYTF.

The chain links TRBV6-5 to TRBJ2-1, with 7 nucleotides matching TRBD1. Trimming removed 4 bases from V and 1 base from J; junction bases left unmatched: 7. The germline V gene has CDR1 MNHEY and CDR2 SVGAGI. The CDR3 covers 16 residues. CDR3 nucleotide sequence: TGTGCCAGCAGTTCCCTCACAGGGGAATCCTACAATGAGCAGTTCTTC. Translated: CASSSLTGESYNEQFF.

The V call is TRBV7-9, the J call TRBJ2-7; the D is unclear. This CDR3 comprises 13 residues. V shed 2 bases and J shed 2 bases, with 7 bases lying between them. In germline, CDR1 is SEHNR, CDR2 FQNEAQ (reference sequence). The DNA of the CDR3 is TGTGCCAGCAGCTTAACCGTAACCTACGAGCAGTACTTC. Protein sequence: CASSLTVTYEQYF.

The CDR3 is CASSQVRLDRGQETQYF. The CDR3 bases are TGTGCCAGCAGCCAAGTTCGGTTAGACAGGGGGCAAGAGACCCAGTACTTC. V gene TRBV3-1 (or the pseudogene TRBV3-2) combines with J gene TRBJ2-5; TRBD1 aligns across 9 bases. Per the germline V gene, CDR1 is LGHDT and CDR2 is YNNKEL (reference sequence). The CDR3 has 17 amino acids. The J segment lost 2 bases and the V segment lost 1 base, leaving 8 bases of the junction unmatched.

The CDR3 sequence: CASSRLVAGDYEQYF. Here the CDR3 DNA reads TGCGCCAGCAGCCGGTTAGTGGCGGGAGATTACGAGCAGTACTTC. The chain carries TRBV4-3 and TRBJ2-7, with TRBD2 identical over 7 bases. In germline, CDR1 is LGHNA, CDR2 YSLEER. This CDR3 has 15 residues. V was clipped by 4 bases and J by 4 bases; unmatched bases: 10.

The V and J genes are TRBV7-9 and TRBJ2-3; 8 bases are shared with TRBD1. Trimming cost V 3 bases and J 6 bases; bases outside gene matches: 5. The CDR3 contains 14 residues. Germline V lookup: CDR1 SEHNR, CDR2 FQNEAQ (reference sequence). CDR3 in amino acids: CASSFGQGADTQYF. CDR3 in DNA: TGTGCCAGCAGCTTTGGACAGGGAGCCGATACGCAGTATTTT.

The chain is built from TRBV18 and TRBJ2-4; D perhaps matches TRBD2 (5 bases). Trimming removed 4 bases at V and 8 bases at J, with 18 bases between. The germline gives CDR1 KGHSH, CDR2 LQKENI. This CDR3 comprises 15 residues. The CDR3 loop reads CASSRTPGLRDIQYF. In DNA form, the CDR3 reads TGTGCCAGCTCACGGACTCCCGGTTTGAGAGACATTCAGTACTTC. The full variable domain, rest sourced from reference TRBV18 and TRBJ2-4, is NAGVMQNPRHLVRRRGQEARLRCSPMKGHSHVYWYRQLPEEGLKFMVYLQKENIIDESGMPKERFSAEFPKEGPSILRIQQVVRGDSAAYFCASSRTPGLRDIQYFGAGTRLSVL.

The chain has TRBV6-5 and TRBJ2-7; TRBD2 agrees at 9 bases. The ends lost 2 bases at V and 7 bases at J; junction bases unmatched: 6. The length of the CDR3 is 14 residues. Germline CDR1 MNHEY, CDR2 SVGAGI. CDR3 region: CASSYGGGLAEQYF. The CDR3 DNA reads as TGTGCCAGCAGTTACGGAGGAGGACTAGCGGAGCAGTACTTC.

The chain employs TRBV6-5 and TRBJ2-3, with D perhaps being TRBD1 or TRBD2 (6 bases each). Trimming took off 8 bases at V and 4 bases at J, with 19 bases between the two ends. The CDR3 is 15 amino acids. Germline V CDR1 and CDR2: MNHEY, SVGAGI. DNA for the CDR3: TGTGCCAGCCAACAGAGGGGGTGGGGGGCAGATACGCAGTATTTT. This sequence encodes CASQQRGWGADTQYF.

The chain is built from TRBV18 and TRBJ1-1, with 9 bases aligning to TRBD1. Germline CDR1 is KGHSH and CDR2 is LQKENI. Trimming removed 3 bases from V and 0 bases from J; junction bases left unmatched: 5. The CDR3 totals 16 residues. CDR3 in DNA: TGTGCCAGCTCACCCGGACAGGGGCGCGTGAACACTGAAGCTTTCTTT. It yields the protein CASSPGQGRVNTEAFF.

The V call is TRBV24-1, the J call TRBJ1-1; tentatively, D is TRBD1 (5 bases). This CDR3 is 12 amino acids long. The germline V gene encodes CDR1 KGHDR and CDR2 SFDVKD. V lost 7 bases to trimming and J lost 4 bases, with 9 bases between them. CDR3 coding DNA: TGTGCCACCAGGGGGGGGAGCACTGAAGCTTTCTTT. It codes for CATRGGSTEAFF.

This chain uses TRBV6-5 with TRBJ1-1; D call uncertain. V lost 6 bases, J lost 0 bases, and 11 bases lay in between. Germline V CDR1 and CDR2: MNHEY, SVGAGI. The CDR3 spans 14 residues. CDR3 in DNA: TGTGCCAGCAGAGACCCCGGTTTGAACACTGAAGCTTTCTTT. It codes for CASRDPGLNTEAFF.

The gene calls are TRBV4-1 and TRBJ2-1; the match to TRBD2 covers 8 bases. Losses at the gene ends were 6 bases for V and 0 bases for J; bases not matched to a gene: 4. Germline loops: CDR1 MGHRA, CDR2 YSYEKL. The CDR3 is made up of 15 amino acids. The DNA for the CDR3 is TGCGCCAGCAGAAGCGGGAGAAGCTCCTACAATGAGCAGTTCTTC. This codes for CASRSGRSSYNEQFF.

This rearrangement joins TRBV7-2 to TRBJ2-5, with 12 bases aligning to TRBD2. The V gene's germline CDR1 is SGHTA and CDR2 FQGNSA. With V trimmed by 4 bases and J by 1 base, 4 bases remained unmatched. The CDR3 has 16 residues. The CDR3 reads CASSSRTSGTQETQYF. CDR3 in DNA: TGTGCCAGCAGCTCCAGGACTAGCGGGACCCAAGAGACCCAGTACTTC.

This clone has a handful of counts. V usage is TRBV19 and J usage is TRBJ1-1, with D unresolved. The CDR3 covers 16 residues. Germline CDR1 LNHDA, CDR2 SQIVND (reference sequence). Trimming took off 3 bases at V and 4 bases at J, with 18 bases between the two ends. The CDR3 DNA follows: TGTGCCAGTAGTATTCCGGGAGGTCGGGAGTTCACTGAAGCTTTCTTT. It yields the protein CASSIPGGREFTEAFF. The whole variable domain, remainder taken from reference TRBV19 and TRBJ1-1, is DGGITQSPKYLFRKEGQNVTLSCEQNLNHDAMYWYRQDPGQGLRLIYYSQIVNDFQKGDIAEGYSVSREKKESFPLTVTSAQKNPTAFYLCASSIPGGREFTEAFFGQGTRLTVV.

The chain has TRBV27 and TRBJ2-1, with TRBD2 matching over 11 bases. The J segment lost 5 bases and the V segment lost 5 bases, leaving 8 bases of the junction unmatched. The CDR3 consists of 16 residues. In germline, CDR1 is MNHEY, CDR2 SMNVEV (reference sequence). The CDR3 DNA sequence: TGTGCCAGCAGTCACTTTAGCGGGAGGGTAGACAATGAGCAGTTCTTC. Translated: CASSHFSGRVDNEQFF.

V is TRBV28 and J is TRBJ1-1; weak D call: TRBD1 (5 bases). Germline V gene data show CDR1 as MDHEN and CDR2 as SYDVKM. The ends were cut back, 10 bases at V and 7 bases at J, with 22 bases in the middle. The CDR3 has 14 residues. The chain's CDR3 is CAILTARQPYEAFF. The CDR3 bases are TGTGCCATCTTAACCGCTAGACAGCCTTATGAAGCTTTCTTT.